This entry is about one T cell receptor beta chain. Produced via immunoSEQ multiplex PCR; TCRdb's table is partial and in-frame only. Among some 120,000 clones listed, more than 85% were seen once. The sample is drawn from a study of T cell responses to AZD1222 COVID-19 vaccine. Study at large: It was second doses at about 4 or about 12 weeks that were pooled.

From germline, CDR1 is MDHEN and CDR2 SYDVKM. This CDR3 spans 14 amino acids. Trimming took off 5 bases at V and 4 bases at J, with 9 bases between the two ends. The sequencing here drew on peripheral blood, taken on day 0 of AZD1222 vaccination. This TCR came from an adult in good health. This chain joins TRBV28 and TRBJ1-6; tentative D call: TRBD1 (5 bases). In DNA form, the CDR3 reads TGTGCCAGCAGTCCCCGACAGTATAATTCACCCCTCCACTTT. Its translation is CASSPRQYNSPLHF.